These 22 T cell receptor beta chains were all obtained from the same sample, sequenced in a study of Graves' ophthalmopathy and Graves' hyperthyroidism (dated 2018 in TCRdb). The sequencing machine was an Illumina HiSeq 2000. For repertoire sequencing, TCR beta CDR3 regions were amplified from RNA transcripts. HTBI primers and the Qiagen OneStep RT-PCR kit were used in a first-round RT-PCR, which was followed by a second-round multiplex PCR, size selection and purification. The public reads were reprocessed in TCRdb via fastp at Q25 and MiXCR, keeping in-frame beta chains. When rows share a CDR3 protein, they turn into one entry using the most common DNA and genes. A total of tens of thousands of distinct CDR3 sequences appear in this sample, 52% of them only once. The ten largest clones add up to 18% of the sample. Material for sequencing was peripheral blood. Receptor source: an adult man with Graves' ophthalmopathy.

In its sample, this clonotype ranks as medium-sized. The rearrangement links TRBV10-3 to TRBJ1-2; the D gene is possibly TRBD1 (5 bases). V lost 3 bases and J lost 6, with 17 bases in between. The CDR3 has 15 residues. CDR1 ENHRY and CDR2 SYGVKD come from the germline V gene. CDR3 sequence reads: CAISDLPDSGHGYTF. The CDR3 region has the DNA TGTGCCATCAGTGACCTACCCGACAGTGGGCATGGCTACACCTTC.

This clonotype has a single count. V usage is TRBV2 and J usage is TRBJ2-7; D possibly corresponds to TRBD2 (6 bases). This CDR3 region has 11 residues. CDR1 is SNHLY and CDR2 is FYNNEI in the germline V gene. The CDR3 coding sequence is TGCGCCAGCACCCGGGGGTACGAGCAGTACGTC. As protein: CASTRGYEQYV.

The V call is TRBV7-6, the J call TRBJ1-5, with 12 nucleotides matching TRBD1. From germline, CDR1 is SGHVS and CDR2 FNYEAQ. V lost 1 base, J lost 5 bases, and 12 bases stayed unmatched. This CDR3 is built from 19 residues. The CDR3 is CASSLGSGTGGIGDQPQHF. Here the CDR3 DNA reads TGTGCCAGCAGCTTAGGATCCGGGACAGGGGGCATAGGTGATCAGCCCCAGCATTTT.

This clonotype has at least ten counts. The CDR3 sequence is CASSRGQSETQYF. The DNA for the CDR3 is TGTGCCAGCAGTAGGGGACAGAGTGAGACCCAGTACTTC. The chain is built from TRBV2 and TRBJ2-5; 7 positions agree with TRBD1. Per the germline V gene, CDR1 is SNHLY and CDR2 is FYNNEI. This CDR3 has 13 amino acids. J gave up 5 bases and V 5 bases, and 5 bases lay outside the gene matches. The entire variable domain, with the rest obtained from reference TRBV2 and TRBJ2-5, is as follows: EPEVTQTPSHQVTQMGQEVILRCVPISNHLYFYWYRQILGQKVEFLVSFYNNEISEKSEIFDDQFSVERPDGSNFTLKIRSTKLEDSAMYFCASSRGQSETQYFGPGTRLLVL.

This sequence joins TRBV7-2 and TRBJ2-7, with 7 bases identical to TRBD2. The CDR3 loop spans 16 amino acids. Germline V gene sequence: CDR1 SGHTA, CDR2 FQGNSA. J lost 1 base, V lost 1 base, and 7 bases had no gene match. Here the CDR3 reads CASSLGGSGASYEQYF. CDR3 sequence (DNA): TGTGCCAGCAGCTTAGGGGGGAGCGGGGCATCCTACGAGCAGTACTTC.

The chain employs TRBV7-3 and TRBJ2-1; no clear D gene. The ends were cut back, 1 base at V and 5 bases at J, with 6 bases in the middle. CDR3 size: 13 residues. Germline CDR1 reads SGHTA; CDR2 reads FQGTGA. The CDR3, as DNA: TGTGCCAGCAGCTTAAACCGGGACAATGAGCAGTTCTTC. Its translation: CASSLNRDNEQFF.

Written as DNA, the CDR3 is TGTGCCAGCAGTTCGGACAGGGGCGCGGCCATTCAGTACTTC. Translated, it gives CASSSDRGAAIQYF. The genes are TRBV2 and TRBJ2-4; 9 bases map to TRBD1. Losses at the gene ends were 5 bases for V and 9 bases for J; bases not matched to a gene: 8. CDR3 length: 14 amino acids. Germline loops: CDR1 SNHLY, CDR2 FYNNEI.

The gene calls are TRBV12-3 or TRBV12-4 and TRBJ2-7; D gene unclear. The CDR3 runs to 13 residues. The DNA for the CDR3 is TGTGCCAGCAGTTTGTACACGATGGACGAGCGGTACGTC. This codes for CASSLYTMDERYV.

There are many counts of this clonotype. The chain is built from TRBV5-8 and TRBJ2-1; perhaps TRBD1 as D (5 bases). The V and J ends lost 10 bases and 0 bases respectively, with 11 bases between them. This CDR3 comprises 13 residues. Germline V lookup: CDR1 SGHTS, CDR2 YDEGEE. The CDR3 coding sequence is TGTGCCGCAAGGGGATACTCCTACAATGAGCAGTTCTTC. It translates to CAARGYSYNEQFF. The full variable domain, rest sourced from reference TRBV5-8 and TRBJ2-1, is EAGVTQSPTHLIKTRGQQATLRCSPISGHTSVYWYQQALGLGLQFLLWYDEGEERNRGNFPPRFSGRQFPNYSSELNVNALELEDSALYLCAARGYSYNEQFFGPGTRLTVL.

On this clonotype itself: Here the CDR3 omits its conserved ending phenylalanine or tryptophan, so a read error is the likely source. The DNA is left out, because the CDR3 cannot be placed on it with certainty; the CDR3 is given as TCRdb lists it. The chain couples TRBV19 to TRBJ2-2. The CDR3 length is 11 residues, termini included. Germline V gene lookup returns CDR1 LNHDA and CDR2 SQIVND (reference sequence). The CDR3 loop reads CASSTPGQGVL.

This clonotype was picked up many times. The CDR3 nucleotides read TGTGCCAGCACGCGAGGCGAGGGGGATCAGCCCCAGCATTTT. Translating gives CASTRGEGDQPQHF. This chain uses TRBV9 with TRBJ1-5; D is possibly TRBD1 (6 bases). The CDR3 loop spans 14 amino acids. From germline, CDR1 is SGDLS and CDR2 YYNGEE. The V end was cut by 6 bases, the J end by 5 bases, with 15 bases between.

Comment on this clonotype: Since no conserved phenylalanine or tryptophan closes the CDR3, a read error is the likely cause. The chain couples TRBV7-2 to TRBJ2-7; D remains unclear. In germline, CDR1 is SGHTA, CDR2 FQGNSA. This CDR3 contains 13 residues. The CDR3 nucleotides are TGCGCCAGCAGCCGAAGCTATTGGTACGAGCAGTACCTC. Protein product: CASSRSYWYEQYL.

The J gene is TRBJ1-1, the V gene TRBV10-3; D remains unclear. The CDR3 length is 12 residues. Per germline, CDR1 ENHRY and CDR2 SYGVKD. Trimming shortened V by 6 bases and J by 7 bases, and 12 bases separated the two germline ends. For the CDR3, the DNA is TGTGCCATCAGGGCCTCGGAGGGTGAAGCTTTCTTT. Protein sequence: CAIRASEGEAFF.

This clonotype has a count of ten or more. The V and J genes are TRBV5-1 and TRBJ2-4; 7 nucleotides align to TRBD1. With 0 bases clipped from V and 10 bases from J, the junction kept 7 bases outside the gene matches. The CDR3 sequence is 14 residues long. Germline loops: CDR1 SGHRS, CDR2 YFSETQ. The CDR3, as DNA: TGCGCCAGCAGCTTGGAAGGGGGACAGTCGATTCAGTACTTC. It yields the protein CASSLEGGQSIQYF.

V is TRBV20-1 and J is TRBJ2-7, with 13 bases that match TRBD2. J gave up 1 base and V 0 bases, and 3 bases lay outside the gene matches. Germline CDR1 DFQATT, CDR2 SNEGSKA (reference sequence). The CDR3 consists of 16 residues. The CDR3 nucleotides are TGCAGTGCTAGAGATGGGACTAGCGGGACGTCCTACGAGCAGTACTTC. Amino acid sequence: CSARDGTSGTSYEQYF.

The chain carries TRBV7-9 and TRBJ1-2; 7 bases agree with TRBD1. The CDR3 sequence is 14 residues long. The trim removed 5 bases at V and 5 bases at J, leaving 8 bases unmatched. Germline-derived CDR1 and CDR2 are SEHNR and FQNEAQ (reference sequence). Here the CDR3 reads CASSPSPGQYGYTF. Written as DNA, the CDR3 is TGTGCCAGCAGCCCTTCCCCGGGACAGTATGGCTACACCTTC.

The chain employs TRBV10-3 and TRBJ1-6, with a possible D match to TRBD1 (6 bases). Germline values: CDR1 ENHRY, CDR2 SYGVKD. CDR3 size: 16 residues. The DNA of the CDR3 is TGTGGCAGCAGTTACGAGGGGGTCTCCTATAATTCACCCCTCCACTTT. Its protein is CGSSYEGVSYNSPLHF.

V gene TRBV7-8 combines with J gene TRBJ2-1, with 7 positions matching TRBD1. The CDR3 totals 15 residues. Trimming removed 2 bases from V and 7 bases from J; junction bases left unmatched: 8. Germline CDR1 is SGHVS and CDR2 is FQNEAQ. CDR3 nucleotides: TGTGCCAGCAGCTTATTGGGGACAGAGGATAATGAGCAGTTCTTC. As protein: CASSLLGTEDNEQFF.

A note on this clonotype: A junction end diverges from the germline sequence, so it may reflect a read error. CDR3 sequence reads: CATSTQGPGELFF. CDR3 sequence (DNA): TGTGCCACCAGTACACAGGGGCCCGGGGAGCTGTTTTTT. The chain carries TRBV10-3 and TRBJ2-2; TRBD1 matches at 7 bases. Germline CDR1 reads ENHRY; CDR2 reads SYGVKD. CDR3 length: 13 residues.

This clonotype is classed as medium-sized (0.01 to 0.1%). One end of the junction varies from germline; a read error may be responsible. The V and J genes are TRBV24-1 and TRBJ2-1; D is unresolved. There are 9 residues in the CDR3. Germline assignment: CDR1 KGHDR and CDR2 SFDVKD. The CDR3 bases are TGTGCCACCCACCCATCTACCCTATTC. Its protein product is CATHPSTLF.

This clonotype has just a few counts. The chain joins TRBV5-1 to TRBJ2-7; 9 positions match TRBD1. V lost 4 bases, J lost 2 bases, and 7 bases stayed unmatched. From germline, CDR1 is SGHRS and CDR2 YFSETQ. CDR3 size: 15 residues. As DNA, the CDR3 is TGCGCCAGCAGCATTGGAGGACAGGGGACCTACGAGCAGTACTTC. This gives the protein CASSIGGQGTYEQYF.

The chain recombines TRBV29-1 with TRBJ2-7, with 7 bases lining up with TRBD1. J lost 5 bases, V lost 6 bases, and 31 bases had no gene match. The CDR3 extends over 20 amino acids. Germline values: CDR1 SQVTM, CDR2 ANQGSEA. The CDR3 region is CSVPQAAIGQEPSGANEQYF. The CDR3, as DNA: TGCAGCGTCCCCCAGGCGGCAATCGGACAGGAACCCTCTGGGGCCAACGAGCAGTACTTC.